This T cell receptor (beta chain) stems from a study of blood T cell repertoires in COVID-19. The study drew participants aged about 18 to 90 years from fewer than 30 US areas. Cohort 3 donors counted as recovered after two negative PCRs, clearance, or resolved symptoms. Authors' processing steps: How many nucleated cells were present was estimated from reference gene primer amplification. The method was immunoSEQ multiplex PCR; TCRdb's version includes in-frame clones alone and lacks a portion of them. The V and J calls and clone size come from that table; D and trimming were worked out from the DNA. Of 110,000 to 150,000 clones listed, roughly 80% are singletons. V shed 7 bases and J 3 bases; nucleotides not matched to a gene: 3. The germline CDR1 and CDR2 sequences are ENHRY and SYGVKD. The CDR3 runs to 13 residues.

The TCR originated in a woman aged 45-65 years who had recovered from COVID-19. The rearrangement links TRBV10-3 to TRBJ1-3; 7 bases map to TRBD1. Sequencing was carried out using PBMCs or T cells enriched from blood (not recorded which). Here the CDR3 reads CAIKGDSGNTIYF. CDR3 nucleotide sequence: TGTGCCATCAAAGGGGACAGTGGAAACACCATATATTTT.